Shown below are 13 T cell receptor beta chains from a single sample sequenced in a study of cytomegalovirus exposure and HLA in healthy donors. PCR employed 60 Vbeta and 13 Jbeta primers. The protocol was immunoSEQ multiplex PCR, while the TCRdb copy is restricted to in-frame clones and leaves out a portion. The sample lists around 130,000 clones; 65% to 85% were seen once. The source material was PBMCs. The receptors were sampled from a boy between 10 and 17 years old in good health and CMV-seronegative.

The chain recombines TRBV5-1 with TRBJ2-3; TRBD2 is a possible D gene (6 bases). Germline CDR1 and CDR2: SGHRS and YFSETQ. This CDR3 is 14 amino acids long. The V gene lost 4 bases and the J gene lost 5 bases, with 14 bases spanning the gap. CDR3 nucleotide sequence: TGCGCCAGCAGCCCGGGGGTAGCGGAAGATACGCAGTATTTT. It codes for CASSPGVAEDTQYF.

V is TRBV30 and J is TRBJ1-1; 7 nucleotides line up with TRBD1. The junction had 3 bases not matched to a gene; V was cut back by 1 base and J by 1 base. Germline-derived CDR1 and CDR2 are GTSNPN and SVGIG (reference sequence). The CDR3 sequence is 14 residues long. In nucleotides, the CDR3 is TGTGCCTGGAGTGCCGGGACAGCGAACACTGAAGCTTTCTTT. Its protein is CAWSAGTANTEAFF.

V and J are TRBV5-1 and TRBJ1-1, with TRBD1 matching over 7 bases. The germline V gene has CDR1 SGHRS and CDR2 YFSETQ. There are 13 residues in the CDR3. Unmatched junction bases numbered 6, after V lost 6 bases and J lost 4 bases. The chain's CDR3 is CASTQQGTTEAFF. The CDR3 coding sequence is TGCGCCAGCACCCAACAGGGGACCACTGAAGCTTTCTTT.

This clone has only a few counts. J is TRBJ2-7 and V is TRBV9, with 10 bases matching TRBD2. The germline V gene has CDR1 SGDLS and CDR2 YYNGEE. CDR3 size: 18 residues. V was pared by 1 base and J by 2 bases, with 12 bases of the junction left unmatched. In nucleotides, the CDR3 is TGTGCCAGCAGCGTATACTCGGGGACTAGCGTACCGACCTACGAGCAGTACTTC. Its translation: CASSVYSGTSVPTYEQYF.

This chain links TRBV2 with TRBJ2-2; a weak D match, TRBD1 (6 bases). The CDR3 runs 14 residues. CDR1 is SNHLY and CDR2 is FYNNEI in the germline V gene. With 7 bases removed from V and 1 base from J, the gap between germline ends came to 10 bases. The DNA of the CDR3 is TGTGCCAGCATGGTGGACAGGAACACCGGGGAGCTGTTTTTT. The encoded protein is CASMVDRNTGELFF.

The chain links TRBV19 to TRBJ1-5; D perhaps matches TRBD1 (5 bases). Germline CDR1 reads LNHDA; CDR2 reads SQIVND (reference sequence). This CDR3 comprises 16 residues. V was pared by 7 bases and J by 4 bases, with 20 bases between. CDR3 amino acids: CASNSQGPGGNQPQHF. CDR3 bases: TGTGCCAGTAACAGCCAGGGCCCCGGGGGGAATCAGCCCCAGCATTTT. Based on the CDR3 plus reference TRBV19 and TRBJ1-5, the full variable domain is DGGITQSPKYLFRKEGQNVTLSCEQNLNHDAMYWYRQDPGQGLRLIYYSQIVNDFQKGDIAEGYSVSREKKESFPLTVTSAQKNPTAFYLCASNSQGPGGNQPQHFGDGTRLSIL.

The chain carries TRBV29-1 and TRBJ2-7, with 8 bases that match TRBD1. J lost 2 bases, V lost 4 bases, and 4 bases had no gene match. This CDR3 has 13 amino acids. Germline V gene lookup returns CDR1 SQVTM and CDR2 ANQGSEA. CDR3 amino acids: CSVGQGRTYEQYF. Written as DNA, the CDR3 is TGCAGCGTTGGACAGGGGCGCACCTACGAGCAGTACTTC.

The CDR3 coding sequence is TGTGCCAGCAGCAGCTCCGGGACAGGGGACTGTCGATACAATGAGCAGTTCTTC. Amino acid sequence: CASSSSGTGDCRYNEQFF. J is TRBJ2-1 and V is TRBV21-1; TRBD1 was called by the table and not checked on the DNA. TRBV21-1 represents a pseudogene. The length of the CDR3 is 18 residues.

This clone appeared a few times. The J gene is TRBJ2-7, the V gene TRBV2; D not resolved. This CDR3 is built from 13 residues. Germline V gene lookup returns CDR1 SNHLY and CDR2 FYNNEI. The V gene lost 3 bases and the J gene lost 3 bases, with 9 bases spanning the gap. CDR3 in DNA: TGTGCCAGCAGTGAGTGGCACAGCTACGAGCAGTACTTC. Encoded protein: CASSEWHSYEQYF.

The chain recombines TRBV4-1 with TRBJ1-1; D possibly corresponds to TRBD1 (5 bases). The CDR3 spans 15 residues. With 0 bases removed from V and 3 bases from J, the gap between germline ends came to 11 bases. Germline V CDR1 and CDR2: MGHRA, YSYEKL. The CDR3 DNA sequence: TGCGCCAGCAGCCAAGATACCGGAGGGGACACTGAAGCTTTCTTT. Protein: CASSQDTGGDTEAFF.

V and J are TRBV4-2 and TRBJ1-3; TRBD1 matches 8 bases. The V segment lost 1 base and the J segment 3 bases; nucleotides outside the gene matches: 8. The germline V gene has CDR1 LGHNA and CDR2 YNFKEQ. The CDR3 sequence is 17 residues long. The CDR3 loop reads CASSQAQQGGYGNTIYF. The CDR3, as DNA: TGTGCCAGCAGCCAAGCTCAACAGGGGGGCTATGGAAACACCATATATTTT.

The chain employs TRBV30 and TRBJ1-5; no clear D gene. This CDR3 contains 13 residues. Trimming removed 2 bases at V and 4 bases at J, with 9 bases between. Germline-derived CDR1 and CDR2 are GTSNPN and SVGIG (reference sequence). CDR3 nucleotides: TGTGCCTGGAGTCGGAGGGAGAATCAGCCCCAGCATTTT. It codes for CAWSRRENQPQHF.

The rearrangement uses TRBV10-2 and TRBJ1-5; D gene uncertain. CDR3 size: 13 residues. V was trimmed by 6 bases and J by 7 bases, leaving 13 bases between them. Germline V gene lookup returns CDR1 WSHSY and CDR2 SAAADI. Here the CDR3 reads CASRQEGTQPQHF. The DNA of the CDR3 is TGCGCCAGCAGGCAGGAAGGTACGCAGCCCCAGCATTTT.